The T cell receptor (beta chain) described here comes from a study of blood T cell repertoires in COVID-19 (dated by TCRdb to about 2020). In the study overall: Samples covering the acute and convalescent phases of COVID-19 were provided by collaborators in the United States, Italy and Spain. A freely available public database, intended as a resource for researchers studying the immune response to SARS-CoV-2, is where the repertoires were released. The samples were drawn from two sources: the first 160 participants of the ongoing ImmuneRACE study, and 1,254 subjects contributed by 6 global collaborators. Where HLA class I and class II types were available, the types were taken from metadata supplied by the sample provider, not from assay-based typing. The prospective study material was composed of cDNA or gDNA derived from T cells, B-cell-depleted T cells, or PBMCs. Subjects who had been exposed to COVID-19, were actively infected with it, or had recovered from it provided the deeply sampled blood TCRbeta repertoires that made up the dataset. Sample metadata almost always included a de-identified subject ID, COVID-19 status, age in years and sex.

General study outcomes and caveats: Clinical and demographic metadata were provided uncurated, with the amount varying by source and participant.

Regarding this clone: The antigen it recognizes is unknown. It has no much larger one-base neighbor in the sample; base qualities were not kept.

Each collaborating institution followed its own protocols to collect whole blood in K2EDTA tubes. Collaborator samples were shipped for TCRbeta analysis as frozen whole blood, isolated PBMCs, or DNA extracted from either sample type. The immunoSEQ Assay, a bias-controlled multiplex PCR, was used to amplify TCRbeta CDR3 regions from genomic DNA. The paper's data handling went like this. The number of nucleated cells in each sample was estimated from the amplification of reference gene primers within the assay. To quantify the absolute abundance of each unique TCRbeta CDR3 rearrangement, sequence reads were collapsed and filtered. For each sample, productive Simpson clonality was calculated as the square root of Simpson's diversity index over productive rearrangements. Sourced from immuneACCESS, this table was stored by TCRdb with only in-frame sequences that have V and J called. A share of the clones is absent; for the studies checked, an unresolved V gene accounts for under half, and the remainder has no known explanation. V and J calls plus clone size are reproduced from that table; the DNA served to infer D and trimming. This sample holds around 95,000 clones; just under 80% were observed only once. The top ten clonotypes cover approximately 31% of the sample.

Sequencing used peripheral blood. The TCR comes from a man aged 70 or older with active or convalescent COVID-19.

The DNA sequence is TGTGCCAGCAGCGTACTAGCGGAGCAGTTCTTC. This gives the protein CASSVLAEQFF. The rearrangement joined TRBV2 to TRBJ2-1; a stretch of 7 junction bases matches TRBD2. Trimming accounts for 6 bases at V and 10 bases at J, while the number of junction bases matched to no gene is 3. Per the germline V gene, SNHLY is the CDR1 and FYNNEI is the CDR2. The CDR3 sequence holds 11 residues, the cysteine and phenylalanine included. Of all the DNA, just the CDR3 is kept, 33 bases in frame from base 1.